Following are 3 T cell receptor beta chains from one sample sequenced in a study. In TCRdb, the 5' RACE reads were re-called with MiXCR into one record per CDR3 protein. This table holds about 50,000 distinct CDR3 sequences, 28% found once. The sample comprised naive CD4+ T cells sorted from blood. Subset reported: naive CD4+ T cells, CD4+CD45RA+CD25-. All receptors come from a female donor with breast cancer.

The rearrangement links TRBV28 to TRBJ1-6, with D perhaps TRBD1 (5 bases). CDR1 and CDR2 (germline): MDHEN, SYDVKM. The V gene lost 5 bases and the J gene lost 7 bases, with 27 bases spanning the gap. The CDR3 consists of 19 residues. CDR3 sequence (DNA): TGTGCCAGCAGTCCCGCCGGGGGAAGACAGCTCAACTCCAATTCACCCCTCCACTTT. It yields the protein CASSPAGGRQLNSNSPLHF.

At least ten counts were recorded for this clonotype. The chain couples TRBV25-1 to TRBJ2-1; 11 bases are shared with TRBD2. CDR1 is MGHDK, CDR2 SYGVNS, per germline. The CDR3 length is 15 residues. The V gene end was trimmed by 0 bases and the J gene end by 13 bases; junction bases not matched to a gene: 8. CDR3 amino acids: CASSEYSGTSGDQFF. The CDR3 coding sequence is TGTGCCAGCAGTGAATATTCCGGGACTAGCGGCGATCAGTTCTTC.

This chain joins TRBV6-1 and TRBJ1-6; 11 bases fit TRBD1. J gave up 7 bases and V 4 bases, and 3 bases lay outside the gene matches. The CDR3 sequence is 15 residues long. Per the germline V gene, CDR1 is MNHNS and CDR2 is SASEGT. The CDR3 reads CASSGGTGGNSPLHF. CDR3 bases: TGTGCCAGCAGTGGAGGGACAGGGGGAAATTCACCCCTCCACTTT.